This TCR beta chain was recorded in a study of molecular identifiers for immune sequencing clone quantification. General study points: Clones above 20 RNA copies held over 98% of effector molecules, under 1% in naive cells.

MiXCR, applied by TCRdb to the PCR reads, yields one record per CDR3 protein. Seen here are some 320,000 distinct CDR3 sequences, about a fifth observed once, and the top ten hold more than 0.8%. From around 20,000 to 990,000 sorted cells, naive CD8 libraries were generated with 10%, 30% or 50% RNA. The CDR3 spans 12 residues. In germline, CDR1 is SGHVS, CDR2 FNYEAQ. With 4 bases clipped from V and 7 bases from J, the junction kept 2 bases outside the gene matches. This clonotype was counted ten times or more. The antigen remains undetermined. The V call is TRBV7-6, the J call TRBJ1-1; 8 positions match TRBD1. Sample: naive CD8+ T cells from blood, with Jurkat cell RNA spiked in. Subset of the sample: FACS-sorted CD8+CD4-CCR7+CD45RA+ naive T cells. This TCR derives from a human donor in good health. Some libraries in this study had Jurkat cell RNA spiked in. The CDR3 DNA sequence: TGTGCCAGCAGCTCTACAGGGGGTGAAGCTTTCTTT. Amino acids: CASSSTGGEAFF.